Below are 2 T cell receptor beta chains sequenced from a single sample in a study of regulatory T cells in long-lasting Graves disease. Regarding time point: persistent/refractory GD, antithyroid drugs over 5 years with positive TRAb. PBMC-extracted RNA yielded the TCR library. Both iRepertoire HTBI primers and Arm-PCR of CDR3 regions were used to build the TCR beta libraries. TCRdb called the multiplex PCR reads again in MiXCR, with one record for every CDR3 protein. This table holds around 450,000 distinct CDR3 sequences, 20% to 25% found once. Sequencing was performed on peripheral blood mononuclear cells (PBMCs), taken when the disease was refractory, from a patient treated with antithyroid drugs. The receptors stem from a female donor with Graves disease.

This clonotype has ten or more counts. The chain has TRBV27 and TRBJ2-7; D possibly corresponds to TRBD2 (6 bases). There are 14 residues in the CDR3. CDR1 and CDR2 from the germline V gene are MNHEY and SMNVEV (reference sequence). Trimming took 6 bases from V and 3 from J, leaving 15 bases between them. Here the CDR3 reads CASRLRRGFYEQYF. The CDR3 DNA follows: TGTGCCAGCAGGCTGCGGCGGGGCTTCTACGAGCAGTACTTC.

This clonotype has a count of ten or more. The rearrangement uses TRBV6-1 and TRBJ1-2; D is perhaps TRBD1 (6 bases). CDR1 MNHNS and CDR2 SASEGT come from the germline V gene. Trimming pared 2 bases from V and 5 bases from J, leaving 12 bases between. The CDR3 is 14 residues long. The CDR3 sequence is CASSELTGRYGYTF. The CDR3 DNA reads as TGTGCCAGCAGTGAACTCACAGGGAGGTATGGCTACACCTTC.